This TCR beta chain was retrieved from a study of identical twins. This clonotype was found many times. Its antigen is as yet unknown. General study results and limits: Memory repertoires lacked the insertion deficit that abundant cord blood beta clonotypes showed. The presence of invariant MAIT and iNKT cells could partly confound analyses of zero-insertion sequences.

This CDR3 comprises 11 residues. V was clipped by 8 bases and J by 3 bases, with 7 bases between them. Per germline, CDR1 SNHLY and CDR2 FYNNEI. Each CDR3 protein gets one entry after TCRdb re-called the 5' RACE reads with MiXCR. The data hold nearly 650,000 distinct CDR3 sequences, with just over 7% observed a single time. The sample also formed part of further work on yellow fever vaccine responses in identical twins. As that study records: Twins' vaccine T cell responses were reported to seem partly convergent and partly personalized.

This clonotype was obtained from a woman under 30 in good health. The chain recombines TRBV2 with TRBJ1-1; D gene uncertain. Sequences were obtained from PBMCs. In nucleotides, the CDR3 is TGTGCCAGCCGGATGTACACTGAAGCTTTCTTT. Its translation is CASRMYTEAFF.